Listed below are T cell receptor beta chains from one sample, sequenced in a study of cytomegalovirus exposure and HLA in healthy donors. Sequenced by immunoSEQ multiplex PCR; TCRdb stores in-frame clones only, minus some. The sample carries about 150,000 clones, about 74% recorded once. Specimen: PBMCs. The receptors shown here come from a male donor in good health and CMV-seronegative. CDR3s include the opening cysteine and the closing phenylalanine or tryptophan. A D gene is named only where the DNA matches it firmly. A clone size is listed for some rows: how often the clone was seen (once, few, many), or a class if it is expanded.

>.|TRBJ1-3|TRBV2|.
CASSPIRGGNTIYF
TGTGCCAGCAGTCCGATCAGGGGAGGAAACACCATATATTTT
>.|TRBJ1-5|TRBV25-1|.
CASSGDLGNQPQHF
TGTGCCAGCAGTGGGGACTTGGGCAATCAGCCCCAGCATTTT
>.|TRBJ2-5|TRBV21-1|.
CASLLPGRETQYF
TGTGCCAGCCTCCTCCCCGGGAGGGAGACCCAGTACTTC
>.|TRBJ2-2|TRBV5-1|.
CASSFGQLNTGELFF
TGCGCCAGCAGCTTCGGACAGCTGAACACCGGGGAGCTGTTTTTT
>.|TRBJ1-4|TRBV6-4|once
CASSREGGEKLFF
TGTGCCAGCTCCAGGGAGGGTGGCGAAAAACTGTTTTTT
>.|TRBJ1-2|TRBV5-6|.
CASSYGSGYTF
TGTGCCAGCAGCTACGGTTCCGGCTACACCTTC
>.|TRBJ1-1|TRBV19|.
CASSIRNRAAEAFF
TGTGCCAGTAGTATTAGGAACAGGGCTGCTGAAGCTTTCTTT
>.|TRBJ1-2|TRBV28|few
CASISGVEDGYTF
TGTGCCAGCATCTCCGGGGTTGAGGATGGCTACACCTTC
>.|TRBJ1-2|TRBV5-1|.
CASSLAGTYSRGYGYTF
TGCGCCAGCAGTTTGGCGGGTACATACTCAAGGGGCTATGGCTACACCTTC
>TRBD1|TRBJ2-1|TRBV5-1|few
CASSLIPQGGGNEQFF
TGCGCCAGCAGCTTGATCCCACAGGGGGGAGGAAATGAGCAGTTCTTC
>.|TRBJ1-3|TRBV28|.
CASRERLLSGNTIYF
TGTGCCAGCAGGGAGAGACTCCTCTCTGGAAACACCATATATTTT
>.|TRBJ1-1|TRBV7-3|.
CASSLEAFF
TGTGCCAGCAGCCTTGAAGCTTTCTTT
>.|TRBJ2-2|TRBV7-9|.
CASSLVPRQDPTGELFF
TGTGCCAGCAGCTTAGTTCCTCGACAGGACCCCACCGGGGAGCTGTTTTTT
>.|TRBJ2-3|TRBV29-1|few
CSGSEAGRGTQYF
TGCAGCGGTTCGGAAGCGGGCCGGGGTACGCAGTATTTT
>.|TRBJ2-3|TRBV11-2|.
CASSLGFGGSTDTQYF
TGTGCCAGCAGCTTAGGGTTCGGGGGTAGCACAGATACGCAGTATTTT
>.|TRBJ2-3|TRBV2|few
CASSRDTDTQYF
TGTGCCAGCAGCAGGGACACAGATACGCAGTATTTT
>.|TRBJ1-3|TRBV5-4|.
CASSLSGAGNTIYF
TGTGCCAGCAGCTTGTCGGGGGCTGGAAACACCATATATTTT
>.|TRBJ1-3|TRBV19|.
CASSTPGGVGAAKGNTIYF
TGTGCCAGTAGTACTCCCGGGGGTGTTGGTGCGGCAAAAGGAAACACCATATATTTT
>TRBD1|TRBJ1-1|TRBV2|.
CASSERGDSDEAFF
TGTGCCAGCAGTGAAAGGGGGGACAGCGACGAAGCTTTCTTT
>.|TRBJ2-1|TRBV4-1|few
CASSQDATSPFSYNEQFF
TGCGCCAGCAGCCAAGATGCAACTAGCCCCTTCTCCTACAATGAGCAGTTCTTC
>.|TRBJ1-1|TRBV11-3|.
CASSWGGNTEAFF
TGTGCCAGCAGCTGGGGGGGGAACACTGAAGCTTTCTTT
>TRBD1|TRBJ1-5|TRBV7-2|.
CASSPRQGYVNQPQHF
TGTGCCAGCAGCCCCAGACAGGGCTACGTCAATCAGCCCCAGCATTTT
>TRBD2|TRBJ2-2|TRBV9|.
CASSVTSGRTTGELFF
TGTGCCAGCAGCGTAACCAGCGGGAGGACCACCGGGGAGCTGTTTTTT
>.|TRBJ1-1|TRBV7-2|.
CASSLGGGGVAFF
TGTGCCAGCAGCTTAGGGGGTGGGGGGGTAGCTTTCTTT
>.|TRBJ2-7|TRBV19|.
CASSILYSYEQYF
TGTGCCAGTAGTATTCTATACTCCTACGAGCAGTACTTC
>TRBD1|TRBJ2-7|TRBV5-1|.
CASSPSGQAWEQYF
TGCGCCAGCAGCCCCTCTGGACAGGCCTGGGAGCAGTACTTC
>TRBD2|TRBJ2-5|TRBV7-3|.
CASSGGDQETQYF
TGTGCCAGCAGTGGGGGGGATCAGGAGACCCAGTACTTC
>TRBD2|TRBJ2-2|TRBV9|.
CASSVFSLAGFSNTGELFF
TGTGCCAGCAGCGTATTCAGCCTAGCGGGTTTTTCGAACACCGGGGAGCTGTTTTTT
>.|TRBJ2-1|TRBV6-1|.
CASRPTSREQFF
TGTGCCAGCAGGCCAACTAGCCGTGAGCAGTTCTTC
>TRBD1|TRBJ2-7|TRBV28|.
CASKGQGIYEQYF
TGTGCCAGCAAGGGACAGGGAATCTACGAGCAGTACTTC
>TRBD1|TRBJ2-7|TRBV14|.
CASNTGESYEQYF
TGTGCCAGCAACACAGGGGAGAGCTACGAGCAGTACTTC
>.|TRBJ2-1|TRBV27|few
CASSPASGEGYNEQFF
TGTGCCAGCAGCCCGGCCTCAGGGGAGGGGTACAATGAGCAGTTCTTC
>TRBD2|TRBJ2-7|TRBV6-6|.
CASSQAGGGYEQYF
TGTGCCAGCAGCCAGGCGGGAGGTGGGTACGAGCAGTACTTC
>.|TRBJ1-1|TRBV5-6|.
CASSLLASTEAFF
TGTGCCAGCAGCTTGCTAGCTAGCACTGAAGCTTTCTTT
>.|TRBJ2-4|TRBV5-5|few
CASSLGQGGTNNIQYF
TGTGCCAGCAGCTTGGGACAGGGAGGAACAAATAACATTCAGTACTTC
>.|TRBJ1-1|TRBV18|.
CASSPLQGNTEAFF
TGTGCCAGCTCACCACTTCAGGGAAACACTGAAGCTTTCTTT
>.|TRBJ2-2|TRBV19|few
CAVQGHRVETGELFF
TGTGCCGTTCAGGGGCACAGGGTGGAGACCGGGGAGCTGTTTTTT
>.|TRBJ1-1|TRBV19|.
CASSISPSLRTEAFF
TGTGCCAGTAGTATCTCCCCGAGCCTGCGGACTGAAGCTTTCTTT
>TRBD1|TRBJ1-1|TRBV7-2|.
CASSFDRAEAFF
TGTGCCAGCAGCTTTGACAGGGCTGAAGCTTTCTTT
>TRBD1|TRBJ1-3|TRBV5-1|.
CASSPQGASSGNTIYF
TGCGCCAGCAGCCCACAGGGGGCGAGCTCTGGAAACACCATATATTTT
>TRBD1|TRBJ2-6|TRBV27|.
CASSSMAWTGPRAGANVLTF
TGTGCCAGCAGTTCTATGGCCTGGACAGGGCCTCGTGCTGGGGCCAACGTCCTGACTTTC
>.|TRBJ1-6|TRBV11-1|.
CASSPSGKSNSPLHF
TGTGCCAGCAGCCCGTCGGGGAAGTCTAATTCACCCCTCCACTTT
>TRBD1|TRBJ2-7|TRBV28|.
CASCLRQGYEQYF
TGTGCCAGCTGCTTACGACAGGGCTACGAGCAGTACTTC
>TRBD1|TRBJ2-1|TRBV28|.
CASTPRGTADYNEQFF
TGTGCCAGCACTCCTCGTGGGACAGCTGACTACAATGAGCAGTTCTTC
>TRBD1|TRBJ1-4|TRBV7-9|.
CASSIGQGWEKLFF
TGTGCCAGCAGCATTGGACAGGGATGGGAAAAACTGTTTTTT
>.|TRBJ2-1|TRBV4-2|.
CASSQGLENEQFF
TGTGCCAGCAGCCAAGGATTAGAAAATGAGCAGTTCTTC
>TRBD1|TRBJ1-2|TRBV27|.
CASSHEGQGGLGYTF
TGTGCCAGCAGCCATGAGGGACAGGGGGGTCTGGGCTACACCTTC
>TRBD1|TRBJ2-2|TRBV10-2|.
CASSGQGRAGELFF
TGCGCCAGCAGCGGACAGGGTCGGGCCGGGGAGCTGTTTTTT
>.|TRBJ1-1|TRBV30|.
CAWSHVGGTEAFF
TGTGCCTGGTCCCACGTCGGGGGGACTGAAGCTTTCTTT
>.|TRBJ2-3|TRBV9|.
CASLRDPGRTDTQYF
TGTGCCAGCTTGAGAGATCCAGGGAGGACAGATACGCAGTATTTT
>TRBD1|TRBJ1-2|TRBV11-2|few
CASSPGGVYGYTF
TGTGCCAGCAGCCCAGGGGGCGTCTATGGCTACACCTTC
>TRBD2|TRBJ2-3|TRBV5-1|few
CASSTSGLDSVTDTQYF
TGCGCCAGCAGTACATCGGGACTAGATTCTGTCACAGATACGCAGTATTTT
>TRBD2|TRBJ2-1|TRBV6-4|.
CASSGTSGGANEQFF
TGTGCCAGCAGTGGGACTAGCGGGGGGGCCAATGAGCAGTTCTTC
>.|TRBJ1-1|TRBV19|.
CASSIGAVMNTEAFF
TGTGCCAGTAGTATTGGGGCCGTCATGAACACTGAAGCTTTCTTT
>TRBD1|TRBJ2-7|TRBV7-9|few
CASSHPRDRGSYEQYF
TGTGCCAGCAGCCACCCCCGGGACAGGGGGTCTTACGAGCAGTACTTC
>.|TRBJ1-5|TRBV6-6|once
CASSSVDSLNQPQHF
TGTGCCAGCAGTTCGGTCGACAGCCTCAATCAGCCCCAGCATTTT
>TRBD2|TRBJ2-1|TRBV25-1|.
CARGGAGRDSSYNEQFF
TGTGCCAGGGGAGGAGCGGGACGGGATAGCTCCTACAATGAGCAGTTCTTC
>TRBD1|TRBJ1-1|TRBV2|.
CASRGKMTGWAEAFF
TGTGCCAGCAGGGGGAAAATGACAGGGTGGGCTGAAGCTTTCTTT